The rows below give T cell receptor beta chains drawn from one sample of a study of tumor and adjacent non-tumor tissue in lung cancer. One entry per CDR3 protein results from TCRdb running MiXCR on the multiplex PCR reads. The table includes 47,000 or so distinct CDR3 sequences, about two thirds detected once. The specimen sequenced was distant non-tumor lung tissue. The source is a woman in her 70s with non-small cell lung cancer. Both conserved end residues are part of each CDR3. A D gene is named only where the DNA matches it firmly. A row's size may be missing; if present it is once, few, many or a size class.

d_call,j_call,cdr3_length,clone_size,v_call,cdr3_aa,cdr3_nt
TRBD1,TRBJ2-2,16,.,TRBV5-1,CASWNMGQGDTGELFF,TGCGCCAGCTGGAACATGGGACAGGGAGACACCGGGGAGCTGTTTTTT
.,TRBJ1-2,16,.,TRBV6-6,CASSYRLAGAPYGYTF,TGTGCCAGCAGTTACAGGTTGGCAGGGGCTCCCTATGGCTACACCTTC
.,TRBJ1-1,16,.,TRBV5-4,CASSYLSRGGDAEAFF,TGTGCCAGCAGCTACCTTTCGAGGGGAGGGGACGCTGAAGCTTTCTTT
.,TRBJ2-4,14,many,TRBV28,CASSLRLSRDIQYF,TGTGCCAGCAGTTTAAGGTTAAGCCGGGACATTCAGTACTTC
.,TRBJ2-1,16,once,TRBV11-2,CVSSLDFSGGYNEQFF,TGTGTCAGCAGCTTAGATTTCAGTGGGGGCTACAATGAGCAGTTCTTC
.,TRBJ2-3,14,.,TRBV29-1,CSLELGALTDTRYF,TGCAGCCTTGAACTCGGCGCTCTCACAGATACGCGGTATTTT
.,TRBJ2-5,14,medium-sized,TRBV29-1,CSVERRWAQETQYF,TGCAGCGTTGAACGCCGCTGGGCCCAAGAGACCCAGTACTTC
.,TRBJ2-5,13,many,TRBV6-1,CASSTSYQETQYF,TGTGCCAGCAGTACATCCTACCAAGAGACCCAGTACTTC
.,TRBJ1-5,13,.,TRBV6-5,CASRVYSNQPQHF,TGTGCCAGCAGGGTCTATTCCAATCAGCCCCAACACTTT
TRBD2,TRBJ2-3,14,many,TRBV10-3,CAISAGGPVDTQYF,TGTGCCATCAGTGCGGGAGGGCCTGTAGATACGCAGTATTTT
.,TRBJ2-3,15,.,TRBV6-6,CASSYWRESTDRQYF,TGTGCCAGCAGTTACTGGAGAGAGAGCACAGATAGGCAGTATTTT
.,TRBJ2-7,14,once,TRBV12-3/TRBV12-4,CATSLDAQRSEQYF,TGTGCCACCAGTTTAGACGCCCAACGCTCCGAGCAATACTTC
TRBD2,TRBJ2-1,17,.,TRBV10-3,CAISAPRRTSGNYEWFF,TGTGCCATCAGTGCGCCCCGCCGAACTAGCGGGAATTATGAGTGGTTCTTC
TRBD2,TRBJ2-6,17,.,TRBV6-2/TRBV6-3,CASTQLVGGPGANVMTF,TGTGCCAGCACGCAACTAGTGGGAGGGCCTGGGGCGAACGTCATGACTTTC
TRBD2,TRBJ2-1,15,.,TRBV5-5,CASGFSLAGADEQFF,TGTGCCAGCGGCTTCAGCCTAGCGGGAGCAGATGAGCAGTTCTTC
TRBD1,TRBJ1-1,14,many,TRBV4-1,CASSQGSGRQGAFF,TGCGCCAGCAGCCAAGGGTCAGGGCGACAGGGAGCTTTCTTT
TRBD1,TRBJ1-1,13,.,TRBV28,CASGLLDRGEAFF,TGTGCCAGCGGTTTACTTGACAGGGGGGAAGCTTTCTTT
.,TRBJ2-3,15,.,TRBV20-1,CSASRGGGTTDTQYF,TGCAGTGCTTCCCGGGGAGGCGGGACCACAGATACGCAGTATTTT
TRBD2,TRBJ2-1,16,.,TRBV28,CVSSYQAGGSYKEQFF,TGTGTCAGCAGTTACCAAGCGGGGGGTTCCTACAAAGAGCAGTTCTTC
.,TRBJ1-5,16,.,TRBV4-1,CASSLGRSISNQPQHF,TGCGCCAGCAGCCTTGGACGGTCCATTAGCAATCAGCCACAGCATTTT
.,TRBJ1-2,13,.,TRBV6-1,CASRRGAIDGYTF,TGTGCCAGCAGACGGGGGGCTATAGACGGCTACACCTTC
.,TRBJ2-7,12,.,TRBV29-1,CSVGRLGNEQYF,TGCAGCGTTGGACGGCTAGGGAACGAGCAGTACTTC
TRBD1,TRBJ2-5,16,many,TRBV29-1,CSVDTIRQGDGETQYF,TGCAGCGTTGACACAATTAGACAGGGCGACGGGGAGACCCAGTACTTC
.,TRBJ1-5,13,many,TRBV30,CAWSDSSNQPQHF,TGTGCCTGGAGTGACAGTAGCAATCAGCCCCAGCATTTT
.,TRBJ2-1,15,.,TRBV6-5,CASSYSGTSCSEQFF,TGTGCCAGCAGCTACAGTGGGACTTCCTGCAGTGAGCAGTTCTTC
.,TRBJ2-7,10,.,TRBV29-1,CSVVRLEQYF,TGCAGCGTCGTGAGGCTCGAGCAGTACTTC
.,TRBJ1-1,16,.,TRBV20-1,CSARDPRTAMNTETFF,TGCAGTGCTAGAGATCCGAGAACAGCCATGAACACTGAAACTTTCTTT
.,TRBJ2-2,14,.,TRBV11-3,CANSFDRNTGELFF,TGTGCCAACAGCTTCGACAGAAACACCGGGGAGCTGTTTTTT
.,TRBJ2-7,11,.,TRBV29-1,CNVESESEQYF,TGCAACGTCGAAAGTGAATCCGAGCAGTATTTC
TRBD1,TRBJ2-7,13,.,TRBV28,CASMTGSLYEQYF,TGTGCCAGCATGACAGGGAGTCTCTACGAGCAGTATTTC
TRBD2,TRBJ2-3,15,.,TRBV11-2,CANNFTSGTTDTQYF,TGTGCCAACAACTTCACTAGCGGTACCACGGATACGCAGTATTTT
.,TRBJ2-5,15,many,TRBV7-3,CASSLNGMYQETQYF,TGTGCCAGCAGCTTAAATGGCATGTACCAAGAGACCCAGTACTTC
.,TRBJ1-2,14,.,TRBV11-1,CASSRSGVVYCYTF,TGTGCCAGCAGTCGTTCGGGAGTTGTCTATTGCTACACCTTC
.,TRBJ2-3,17,.,TRBV10-2,CASSGPQTRSSTDTQYF,TGCGCCAGCAGTGGGCCTCAGACCCGTTCTAGCACAGATACGCAGTATTTT
.,TRBJ1-4,11,many,TRBV28,CASTRSEKLFF,TGTGCCAGCACTCGTAGTGAAAAACTGTTTTTT
.,TRBJ2-7,14,.,TRBV5-1,CASSLDRPGDGQYF,TGCGCCAGCAGCTTGGACAGGCCGGGGGACGGGCAGTACTTC
.,TRBJ2-7,12,.,TRBV7-8,CVSSSGVYEQYF,TGTGTCAGCAGCTCCGGAGTATACGAGCAGTACTTC
.,TRBJ2-3,17,.,TRBV5-5,CASSSEPNGSRTDTQYF,TGTGCCAGCAGCTCGGAGCCTAACGGTTCGAGAACAGATACACAGTATTTT
.,TRBJ2-3,15,.,TRBV5-4,CASSSGGLSIDTQYF,TGTGCCAGTAGTTCAGGGGGGCTGAGCATAGATACGCAGTATTTT
.,TRBJ2-3,12,few,TRBV29-1,CSVLAFGGMQYF,TGCAGCGTTTTAGCGTTTGGGGGTATGCAGTATTTT
.,TRBJ2-1,14,.,TRBV20-1,CSARSATRIDEQFF,TGCAGTGCTAGATCCGCGACTAGAATAGATGAGCAGTTTTTC
.,TRBJ2-3,15,.,TRBV6-5,CASIYSFMSTDMQYF,TGTGCCAGTATTTACTCGTTTATGAGCACAGATATGCAGTATTTT
.,TRBJ2-1,14,once,TRBV5-1,CASSLVDNNNEQFF,TGCGCCAGCAGCTTGGTGGACAATAACAATGAGCAGTTCTTC